The clone carrying this T cell receptor (beta chain) was detected many times. In building TCR beta libraries, iRepertoire HTBI primers were used together with Arm-PCR of CDR3 regions. TCRdb analysed the multiplex PCR reads with MiXCR anew, one entry per CDR3 protein. The table lists 200,000 to 250,000 distinct CDR3 sequences, roughly 19% of them singletons. These data come from a study of regulatory T cells in long-lasting Graves disease. The CDR3 runs to 18 residues. The ends lost 3 bases at V and 0 bases at J; junction bases unmatched: 9. Per the germline V gene, CDR1 is MNHEY and CDR2 is SVGEGT. Documented time point: newly diagnosed GD, antithyroid drugs for less than 3 months. Following extraction of RNA from PBMCs, that RNA was used to make the TCR library. The sample was also reused in another study, on T cells in Graves' hyperthyroidism and ophthalmopathy.

This chain uses TRBV6-2 or TRBV6-3 with TRBJ2-3; the match to TRBD2 covers 10 bases. The clonotype comes from a woman aged 25 to 39 with Graves disease. The sequenced sample was peripheral blood mononuclear cells (PBMCs), obtained at new diagnosis, from a patient treated with antithyroid drugs. The CDR3 DNA follows: TGTGCCAGCAGTTATGGTGCCCGAGCGGGAGGGAGCACAGATACGCAGTATTTT. The encoded protein is CASSYGARAGGSTDTQYF.